This T cell receptor (beta chain) was documented in a study of blood T cell repertoires in COVID-19. Study-level background: Sites across the United States, Italy and Spain contributed samples from acute and convalescent COVID-19.

Germline V gives CDR1 MNHEY, CDR2 SMNVEV (reference sequence). The CDR3 is 16 residues long. Trimming at V came to 2 bases and at J to 1 base, leaving 5 bases not matched to a gene. The table came from immunoSEQ multiplex PCR; TCRdb's copy has only in-frame clones and leaves some out. Among around 300,000 clones listed, 75% to 90% were seen once. Symptom resolution, clearance, or two negative PCRs marked donors in Cohort 3 as recovered. This sequence joins TRBV27 and TRBJ2-7, with 10 bases identical to TRBD2. The receptor's source is a man under 40 who had recovered from COVID-19. The sample was PBMCs or T cells enriched from blood (not recorded which). CDR3 DNA sequence: TGTGCCAGCAGTTTACGTAGCGGGGGGTGGTCCTACGAGCAGTACTTC. Its protein is CASSLRSGGWSYEQYF.